The sequence of this T cell receptor beta chain was determined in a study of radiotherapy plus CTLA-4 blockade in lung cancer. V was cut by 4 bases and J by 1 base, with 12 bases left in between. This CDR3 comprises 15 residues. Germline values: CDR1 SGDLS, CDR2 YYNGEE. Only in-frame clones appear in the TCRdb table, and some are missing; sequencing was by immunoSEQ multiplex PCR. The table lists tens of thousands of clones, around three quarters of them singletons. The TCR comes from a human donor with non-small cell lung cancer whose response to radiotherapy plus ipilimumab could not be evaluated. The sample was peripheral blood, taken from a patient treated with radiotherapy plus ipilimumab. This chain joins TRBV9 and TRBJ2-1; D possibly corresponds to TRBD2 (6 bases). The CDR3 sequence is CASSPGGGSYNEQFF. CDR3 in DNA: TGTGCCAGCAGCCCCGGTGGGGGGTCCTACAATGAGCAGTTCTTC.